These 6 T cell receptor beta chains were all obtained from the same sample, sequenced in a study of T cell responses to AZD1222 COVID-19 vaccine (dated by TCRdb to the early 2020s). Library preparation was by the immunoSEQ multiplex PCR assay. TCRdb took over this immuneACCESS table, retaining in-frame rearrangements with V and J assigned. Such tables are incomplete; in checked studies, under half of the missing clones stem from an unresolved V gene, and the remainder is unexplained. The sample has about 150,000 clones on record, approximately 90% of them singletons. The top ten clones comprise 1.5% to 2% of the sample. Per the publication, the time point label means: baseline before first vaccination. The material was peripheral blood, obtained on day 0 of AZD1222 vaccination. The receptors shown here come from an adult in good health.

V usage is TRBV6-2 or TRBV6-3 and J usage is TRBJ2-1; 10 bases agree with TRBD2. Germline V gene sequence: CDR1 MNHEY, CDR2 SVGEGT. V was pared by 6 bases and J by 3 bases, with 5 bases of the junction left unmatched. The CDR3 covers 15 residues. The CDR3 here is CASSPLAGVYNEQFF. In nucleotides, the CDR3 is TGTGCCAGCAGCCCGCTAGCGGGGGTCTACAATGAGCAGTTCTTC.

This rearrangement joins TRBV6-5 to TRBJ2-1; 11 bases agree with TRBD1. Germline V lookup: CDR1 MNHEY, CDR2 SVGAGI. The CDR3 totals 15 residues. J lost 5 bases, V lost 5 bases, and 5 bases had no gene match. Written as DNA, the CDR3 is TGTGCCAGCAGTACCCGGGACAGGGGGGACAATGAGCAGTTCTTC. Amino acid sequence: CASSTRDRGDNEQFF.

The rearrangement uses TRBV5-1 and TRBJ1-5; D is uncertain. The CDR3 consists of 14 residues. Trimming took off 0 bases at V and 0 bases at J, with 4 bases between the two ends. Germline V gene lookup returns CDR1 SGHRS and CDR2 YFSETQ. The CDR3 bases are TGCGCCAGCAGCTTGGGGGGTAGCAATCAGCCCCAGCATTTT. Its translation is CASSLGGSNQPQHF.

V and J are TRBV19 and TRBJ1-5; D call uncertain. Trimming removed 7 bases at V and 7 bases at J, with 17 bases between. Germline V gene lookup returns CDR1 LNHDA and CDR2 SQIVND (reference sequence). CDR3 length equals 14 residues. The CDR3 DNA follows: TGTGCCAGTACCACGTTGGAGGGTATGCAGCCCCAGCATTTT. It is translated as CASTTLEGMQPQHF. Based on the CDR3 plus reference TRBV19 and TRBJ1-5, the full variable domain is DGGITQSPKYLFRKEGQNVTLSCEQNLNHDAMYWYRQDPGQGLRLIYYSQIVNDFQKGDIAEGYSVSREKKESFPLTVTSAQKNPTAFYLCASTTLEGMQPQHFGDGTRLSIL.

V and J are TRBV5-5 and TRBJ2-7; TRBD1 agrees at 7 bases. Germline CDR1 SGHKS, CDR2 YYEKEE (reference sequence). V dropped 1 base and J dropped 3; count of bases not matched to a gene: 4. The CDR3 extends over 14 amino acids. As DNA, the CDR3 is TGTGCCAGCAGCTTGCTAGCAGGGGGCTACGAGCAGTACTTC. This sequence encodes CASSLLAGGYEQYF.

The J gene is TRBJ2-2, the V gene TRBV4-3; 7 nucleotides match TRBD2. The trim removed 4 bases at V and 7 bases at J, leaving 12 bases unmatched. Per germline, CDR1 LGHNA and CDR2 YSLEER. The CDR3 length is 16 residues. The CDR3 spells CASSLTLAGEGGELFF. In nucleotides, the CDR3 is TGCGCCAGCAGCCTGACACTGGCGGGAGAGGGCGGGGAGCTGTTTTTT.